The 21 T cell receptor beta chains below were found in one sample sequenced in a study of graft-versus-host responses after intestinal transplantation. TCRdb's copy holds only in-frame clones and misses some; the assay was immunoSEQ multiplex PCR. The sample has about 12,000 clones, 80% to 90% seen once. The starting material was PBMCs, obtained roughly 19 weeks after transplant. The receptors derive from a human patient who received an intestinal transplant, so some T cells may come from the graft donor.

This chain joins TRBV5-1 and TRBJ2-2, with D tentatively TRBD2 (5 bases). V dropped 0 bases and J dropped 6 bases, with 6 bases sitting between them. The CDR3 is 13 amino acids. CDR1 and CDR2 (germline): SGHRS, YFSETQ. The DNA for the CDR3 is TGCGCCAGCAGCTTGGAACTAGCCGGGGAGCTGTTTTTT. This codes for CASSLELAGELFF.

The V and J genes are TRBV15 and TRBJ1-2; D perhaps matches TRBD1 (6 bases). Trimming left V 1 base short and J 10 bases short, with 19 bases between. The germline CDR1 and CDR2 sequences are LNHNV and YYDKDF (reference sequence). The CDR3 loop spans 15 amino acids. CDR3 residues: CATSRGARGRTLYTF. CDR3 DNA: TGTGCCACCAGCAGAGGGGCGCGGGGGCGAACCCTCTACACCTTC.

The chain links TRBV18 to TRBJ2-7; TRBD1 matches at 8 bases. The CDR3 totals 15 residues. V shed 0 bases, J shed 2 bases, and the junction held 3 bases outside the gene matches. Germline V gives CDR1 KGHSH, CDR2 LQKENI. Here the CDR3 DNA reads TGTGCCAGCTCACCACCCGGACAGGGTGCCTACGAGCAGTACTTC. It codes for CASSPPGQGAYEQYF.

The chain combines TRBV16 with TRBJ1-2; D gene ambiguous. The CDR3 contains 14 residues. The V gene's germline CDR1 is KGHSY and CDR2 FQNENV. The V gene lost 0 bases and the J gene lost 4 bases, with 9 bases spanning the gap. Here the CDR3 reads CASSQSGRSYGYTF. CDR3 DNA: TGTGCCAGCAGCCAATCGGGCAGATCCTATGGCTACACCTTC.

The chain is built from TRBV10-1 and TRBJ2-1; 13 nucleotides line up with TRBD2. Germline V gene sequence: CDR1 WNHNN, CDR2 SYGVQD (reference sequence). This CDR3 is built from 16 residues. V shed 2 bases and J 8 bases; nucleotides not matched to a gene: 6. CDR3 region: CASSERGTSGVDEQFF. As DNA, the CDR3 is TGCGCCAGCAGTGAGCGGGGGACTAGCGGGGTCGATGAGCAGTTCTTC.

J is TRBJ2-1 and V is TRBV7-3, with TRBD2 matching 14 bases. The junction had 4 bases not matched to a gene; V was cut back by 3 bases and J by 9 bases. The CDR3 runs to 15 residues. CDR1 and CDR2 from the germline V gene are SGHTA and FQGTGA. CDR3 coding DNA: TGTGCCAGCAGCTTCGGGACTAGCGGGAGTTTTGAGCAGTTCTTC. Translated, it gives CASSFGTSGSFEQFF.

The rearrangement links TRBV27 to TRBJ1-1, with D unresolved. Germline-derived CDR1 and CDR2 are MNHEY and SMNVEV (reference sequence). V dropped 0 bases and J dropped 4 bases, with 9 bases sitting between them. The CDR3 loop spans 14 amino acids. CDR3 residues: CASSLSPWATEAFF. CDR3 coding DNA: TGTGCCAGCAGTTTATCGCCCTGGGCCACTGAAGCTTTCTTT.

The chain couples TRBV10-3 to TRBJ2-2; 7 nucleotides match TRBD2. The germline gives CDR1 ENHRY, CDR2 SYGVKD. Trimming cost V 6 bases and J 6 bases; bases outside gene matches: 4. CDR3 size: 13 residues. CDR3 sequence: CAIRSLAAGELFF. CDR3 bases: TGTGCCATCAGGTCTCTAGCGGCCGGGGAGCTGTTTTTT.

This clone was seen only once. This chain joins TRBV6-4 and TRBJ2-3; D might be TRBD2 (5 bases). The germline gives CDR1 MRHNA, CDR2 SNTAGT. The length of the CDR3 is 15 residues. V gave up 0 bases and J gave up 2 bases, with 9 bases separating them. The DNA of the CDR3 is TGTGCCAGCAGTGACTCTAGCGCACACACAGATACGCAGTATTTT. This gives the protein CASSDSSAHTDTQYF.

This chain joins TRBV7-9 and TRBJ1-6, with D uncertain. The V end was cut by 5 bases, the J end by 8 bases, with 10 bases between. CDR1 is SEHNR, CDR2 FQNEAQ, per germline (reference sequence). This CDR3 comprises 13 residues. CDR3 in amino acids: CASSLLEHSPLHF. The CDR3 bases are TGTGCCAGCAGCCTTCTCGAGCATTCACCCCTCCACTTT.

The chain is built from TRBV6-4 and TRBJ2-1, with TRBD2 matching 8 bases. Germline V CDR1 and CDR2: MRHNA, SNTAGT. The CDR3 contains 15 residues. After removal of 3 bases from V and 8 bases from J, the junction contained 9 bases not matched to a gene. DNA for the CDR3: TGTGCCAGCAGTGAGGAAGCGGGAGATCTGGATGAGCAGTTCTTC. Its protein is CASSEEAGDLDEQFF.

The chain couples TRBV7-9 to TRBJ2-6; the D is unclear. CDR1 and CDR2 from the germline V gene are SEHNR and FQNEAQ (reference sequence). This CDR3 region has 16 residues. Trimming cost V 1 base and J 2 bases, with 9 bases left between them. CDR3 residues: CASSLVGSTGANVLTF. The CDR3 nucleotides are TGTGCCAGCAGCTTAGTTGGCTCCACTGGGGCCAACGTCCTGACTTTC.

The chain carries TRBV29-1 and TRBJ1-3; no firm D call. CDR1 SQVTM and CDR2 ANQGSEA come from the germline V gene. The CDR3 is 13 residues long. V was trimmed by 2 bases and J by 1 base, leaving 6 bases between them. The CDR3 DNA sequence: TGCAGCGTTGAATCCGCGTCTGGAAACACCATATATTTT. The encoded protein is CSVESASGNTIYF.

The J gene is TRBJ2-7, the V gene TRBV7-8, with a possible D match to TRBD1 (5 bases). This CDR3 contains 13 residues. Per germline, CDR1 SGHVS and CDR2 FQNEAQ. Deletions cut 7 bases from V and 2 bases from J, with 12 bases between. The CDR3 region has the DNA TGTGCCAGCATTGGGGCTCCGACCTACGAGCAGTACTTC. The encoded protein is CASIGAPTYEQYF.

This chain uses TRBV6-5 with TRBJ2-3; 8 positions match TRBD2. J gave up 6 bases and V 5 bases, and 10 bases lay outside the gene matches. The CDR3 extends over 15 amino acids. The germline V gene encodes CDR1 MNHEY and CDR2 SVGAGI. The CDR3 region has the DNA TGTGCCAGCAGTCACCTAGCGGGTGGGGGGGATACGCAGTATTTT. This codes for CASSHLAGGGDTQYF.

This chain joins TRBV27 and TRBJ1-1; the D is unclear. Germline loops: CDR1 MNHEY, CDR2 SMNVEV (reference sequence). The CDR3 totals 15 residues. V gave up 0 bases and J gave up 0 bases, with 8 bases separating them. The CDR3 DNA is TGTGCCAGCAGTTTATCAAAGGCGTTGAACACTGAAGCTTTCTTT. Translated, it gives CASSLSKALNTEAFF.

J is TRBJ2-1 and V is TRBV30, with D possibly being TRBD2 (7 bases). The V end was cut by 3 bases, the J end by 5 bases, with 17 bases between. This CDR3 is built from 15 residues. CDR1 is GTSNPN, CDR2 SVGIG, per germline (reference sequence). This chain's CDR3 is CAWSVMGGANNEQFF. DNA for the CDR3: TGTGCCTGGAGCGTGATGGGGGGGGCGAACAATGAGCAGTTCTTC.

CDR3 DNA: TGTGCCAGCAGTGTACTAGCGGGCAGCACAGATACGCAGTATTTT. Its translation: CASSVLAGSTDTQYF. The chain couples TRBV6-4 to TRBJ2-3; TRBD2 matches at 9 bases. The CDR3 runs 15 residues. Germline V gene lookup returns CDR1 MRHNA and CDR2 SNTAGT. With 4 bases clipped from V and 0 bases from J, the junction kept 2 bases outside the gene matches.

V usage is TRBV5-1 and J usage is TRBJ2-2; D call uncertain. CDR3 length: 14 residues. Between the trimmed V and J ends, which lost 1 base and 3 bases, there was a span of 7 bases. Germline lookup yields CDR1 SGHRS and CDR2 YFSETQ. CDR3 region: CASSLRLHTGELFF. CDR3 nucleotides: TGCGCCAGCAGCTTGCGACTTCACACCGGGGAGCTGTTTTTT. The entire variable domain, with the rest obtained from reference TRBV5-1 and TRBJ2-2, is as follows: KAGVTQTPRYLIKTRGQQVTLSCSPISGHRSVSWYQQTPGQGLQFLFEYFSETQRNKGNFPGRFSGRQFSNSRSEMNVSTLELGDSALYLCASSLRLHTGELFFGEGSRLTVL.

V and J are TRBV5-8 and TRBJ2-5; 9 bases fit TRBD1. With 4 bases clipped from V and 5 bases from J, the junction kept 6 bases outside the gene matches. Per the germline V gene, CDR1 is SGHTS and CDR2 is YDEGEE. This CDR3 comprises 14 residues. In DNA, the CDR3 is TGTGCCAGCAGCGTCGGACAGGGGAGGGAGACCCAGTACTTC. This encodes CASSVGQGRETQYF.

The chain joins TRBV19 to TRBJ1-3, with 7 positions matching TRBD1. This CDR3 spans 14 amino acids. Germline V lookup: CDR1 LNHDA, CDR2 SQIVND (reference sequence). Trimming at V came to 9 bases and at J to 3 bases, leaving 8 bases not matched to a gene. The CDR3 nucleotides are TGTGCCAGCACAGACAGGGTGTATGGAAACACCATATATTTT. Residues: CASTDRVYGNTIYF.